Each of the 23 T cell receptor beta chains below was sequenced from the same sample in a study of blood T cell repertoires in COVID-19. TCRdb's copy holds only in-frame clones and misses some; the assay was immunoSEQ multiplex PCR. Of 150,000 to 160,000 clones in the sample, 80% are singletons; the top ten hold 0.45% to 0.6%. Material: peripheral blood. These receptors were obtained from a man aged 55 to 70 with acute or convalescent COVID-19.

The rearrangement joins TRBV14 to TRBJ2-7, with D maybe TRBD1 (5 bases). Germline V gives CDR1 SGHDN, CDR2 FVKESK. This CDR3 spans 14 amino acids. The V end lost 1 base, the J end lost 7 bases, and 14 bases lay between the germline ends. CDR3 DNA sequence: TGTGCCAGCAGCCAAGCCAGGGCTGGTGGAGAGCAGTACTTC. This codes for CASSQARAGGEQYF.

This chain uses TRBV30 with TRBJ1-6; TRBD1 aligns across 10 bases. J was trimmed by 8 bases and V by 0 bases; bases with no gene match: 4. Looked up from germline, CDR1 is GTSNPN and CDR2 is SVGIG (reference sequence). The CDR3 totals 15 residues. The CDR3 DNA reads TGTGCCTGGAGTGTACCCGGGACAGGGGATTCACCCCTCCACTTT. Protein: CAWSVPGTGDSPLHF. Full variable domain (missing parts from reference TRBV30 and TRBJ1-6): SQTIHQWPATLVQPVGSPLSLECTVEGTSNPNLYWYRQAAGRGLQLLFYSVGIGQISSEVPQNLSASRPQDRQFILSSKKLLLSDSGFYLCAWSVPGTGDSPLHFGNGTRLTVT.

This chain joins TRBV10-2 and TRBJ1-5; tentative D call: TRBD1 (5 bases). V was pared by 2 bases and J by 2 bases, with 10 bases between. Per germline, CDR1 WSHSY and CDR2 SAAADI. The CDR3 contains 15 residues. CDR3 bases: TGCGCCAGCAGTGAGGGGGTCAGGGGCAATCAGCCCCAGCATTTT. Protein product: CASSEGVRGNQPQHF.

The rearrangement joins TRBV11-2 to TRBJ2-5; weak D call: TRBD2 (5 bases). The CDR3 covers 12 residues. Deletions cut 5 bases from V and 4 bases from J, with 8 bases between. Looked up from germline, CDR1 is SGHAT and CDR2 is FQNNGV. Here the CDR3 reads CASSPSLETQYF. The CDR3 nucleotides are TGTGCCAGCAGCCCTAGCTTAGAGACCCAGTACTTC.

The chain couples TRBV27 to TRBJ1-1, with 9 nucleotides matching TRBD1. Trimming removed 1 base from V and 1 base from J; junction bases left unmatched: 4. The CDR3 has 16 residues. Germline values: CDR1 MNHEY, CDR2 SMNVEV (reference sequence). CDR3 coding DNA: TGTGCCAGCAGTTTATATGGACAGGGGAAGAACACTGAAGCTTTCTTT. Residues: CASSLYGQGKNTEAFF.

This chain links TRBV18 with TRBJ2-7; TRBD1 matches at 12 bases. The CDR3 contains 14 residues. Germline CDR1 reads KGHSH; CDR2 reads LQKENI. V trimming: 5 bases; J trimming: 6 bases; junction bases outside the gene matches: 5. Here the CDR3 reads CASSTGTGGVEQYF. The DNA for the CDR3 is TGTGCCAGCTCAACGGGGACAGGGGGCGTCGAGCAGTACTTC.

The CDR3 DNA reads TGTGCCAGCAGTTTAAGTGACAGGGAATACCCCTTGTACGAGCAGTACTTC. This gives the protein CASSLSDREYPLYEQYF. V is TRBV28 and J is TRBJ2-7, with 7 bases aligning to TRBD1. CDR1 and CDR2 from the germline V gene are MDHEN and SYDVKM. The CDR3 has 17 residues. With V trimmed by 2 bases and J by 4 bases, 14 bases remained unmatched.

The chain carries TRBV4-2 and TRBJ2-5; the D gene is possibly TRBD2 (5 bases). CDR1 is LGHNA and CDR2 is YNFKEQ in the germline V gene. V gave up 4 bases and J gave up 3 bases, with 6 bases separating them. CDR3 length: 12 amino acids. CDR3: CASSRTEETQYF. CDR3 nucleotides: TGTGCCAGCAGCCGGACTGAAGAGACCCAGTACTTC.

V and J are TRBV6-5 and TRBJ2-5; a weak D match, TRBD2 (5 bases). V was cut by 6 bases and J by 5 bases, with 13 bases left in between. Germline values: CDR1 MNHEY, CDR2 SVGAGI. CDR3 length equals 13 residues. The CDR3, as DNA: TGTGCCAGCAGAAAACTAGGCGTCGAGACCCAGTACTTC. It is translated as CASRKLGVETQYF.

This chain links TRBV2 with TRBJ1-6; TRBD1 aligns across 10 bases. CDR3 length equals 18 residues. Germline values: CDR1 SNHLY, CDR2 FYNNEI. V trimming: 7 bases; J trimming: 9 bases; junction bases outside the gene matches: 18. Here the CDR3 DNA reads TGTGCCAGCATCAGGGGGGTCCCGGGACAGGGGCAGGTTTCACCCCTCCACTTT. Its translation: CASIRGVPGQGQVSPLHF.

The genes are TRBV5-6 and TRBJ1-5; 10 nucleotides match TRBD1. The CDR3 runs to 15 residues. CDR1 and CDR2 from the germline V gene are SGHDT and YYEEEE. V shed 3 bases, J shed 2 bases, and the junction held 2 bases outside the gene matches. The CDR3 sequence: CASSWGTGGNQPQHF. The CDR3 nucleotides read TGTGCCAGCAGCTGGGGGACAGGGGGCAATCAGCCCCAGCATTTT.

This clone was detected only once. The CDR3 bases are TGTGCCAGCAGTTTCACAGGGGGGAGGTCCTATAATTCACCCCTCCACTTT. Translating it yields CASSFTGGRSYNSPLHF. V is TRBV28 and J is TRBJ1-6; 8 bases are shared with TRBD1. Germline CDR1 reads MDHEN; CDR2 reads SYDVKM. The CDR3 spans 17 residues. V dropped 3 bases and J dropped 1; count of bases not matched to a gene: 5.

This chain links TRBV7-2 with TRBJ1-4; 10 bases map to TRBD1. Germline values: CDR1 SGHTA, CDR2 FQGNSA. This CDR3 has 15 amino acids. V lost 3 bases, J lost 6 bases, and 4 bases stayed unmatched. The CDR3 reads CASSFTGTGDEKLFF. CDR3 nucleotide sequence: TGTGCCAGCAGCTTTACCGGGACAGGGGATGAAAAACTGTTTTTT.

The chain recombines TRBV29-1 with TRBJ2-1; TRBD2 agrees at 14 bases. The germline gives CDR1 SQVTM, CDR2 ANQGSEA. This CDR3 is built from 14 residues. J was trimmed by 7 bases and V by 1 base; bases with no gene match: 0. The CDR3 is CSVEGLAGGNEQFF. The CDR3 DNA is TGCAGCGTTGAAGGACTAGCGGGGGGGAATGAGCAGTTCTTC.

The chain recombines TRBV9 with TRBJ2-7; the D is unclear. Germline assignment: CDR1 SGDLS and CDR2 YYNGEE. The CDR3 runs 14 residues. Trimming left V 7 bases short and J 4 bases short, with 18 bases between. CDR3: CASAEWSGGYEQYF. DNA of the CDR3: TGTGCCAGCGCCGAGTGGAGTGGTGGTTACGAGCAGTACTTC.

The table lists this clone with a few counts. The chain has TRBV5-4 and TRBJ2-3; 10 bases fit TRBD1. CDR1 is SGHNT and CDR2 is YYREEE in the germline V gene (reference sequence). V lost 3 bases and J lost 5; bases outside the gene matches: 3. The CDR3 runs to 14 residues. CDR3 in amino acids: CASSSRDRGDTQYF. CDR3 sequence (DNA): TGTGCCAGCAGCTCCCGGGACAGGGGAGATACGCAGTATTTT.

V gene TRBV5-4 combines with J gene TRBJ2-7, with D possibly TRBD1 on 5 matching bases. Trimming stripped 0 bases from V and 2 bases from J, with 9 bases between. CDR1 and CDR2 from the germline V gene are SGHNT and YYREEE (reference sequence). The CDR3 extends over 14 amino acids. The CDR3 nucleotides are TGTGCCAGCAGCTTGGGGGGCGCAACCTACGAGCAGTACTTC. Translated: CASSLGGATYEQYF.

The chain is built from TRBV7-3 and TRBJ2-1; D may be TRBD2 (6 bases). V lost 0 bases and J lost 3, with 12 bases in between. Germline V gene data show CDR1 as SGHTA and CDR2 as FQGTGA. The CDR3 extends over 16 amino acids. The CDR3 region has the DNA TGTGCCAGCAGCTTAACGGCGACTAGACACTACAATGAGCAGTTCTTC. It translates to CASSLTATRHYNEQFF.

The chain recombines TRBV30 with TRBJ2-3, with D maybe TRBD2 (6 bases). The CDR3 consists of 14 residues. Germline V CDR1 and CDR2: GTSNPN, SVGIG (reference sequence). The V and J ends lost 0 bases and 6 bases respectively, with 13 bases between them. CDR3 DNA: TGTGCCTGGAGTGTAACGGGGAGGTTGGATACGCAGTATTTT. Its protein product is CAWSVTGRLDTQYF. Variable domain in full (rest from reference TRBV30 and TRBJ2-3): SQTIHQWPATLVQPVGSPLSLECTVEGTSNPNLYWYRQAAGRGLQLLFYSVGIGQISSEVPQNLSASRPQDRQFILSSKKLLLSDSGFYLCAWSVTGRLDTQYFGPGTRLTVL.

The chain is built from TRBV16 and TRBJ1-3; no definite D call. The CDR3 length is 15 residues. CDR1 is KGHSY, CDR2 FQNENV, per germline. Trimming took off 0 bases at V and 4 bases at J, with 10 bases between the two ends. CDR3 protein: CASSQSSMAGNTIYF. CDR3 nucleotide sequence: TGTGCCAGCAGCCAATCAAGTATGGCAGGAAACACCATATATTTT.

The chain recombines TRBV7-2 with TRBJ2-7, with 7 bases aligning to TRBD1. J lost 2 bases, V lost 7 bases, and 11 bases had no gene match. The CDR3 consists of 15 residues. CDR1 is SGHTA, CDR2 FQGNSA, per germline. The CDR3 DNA is TGTGCCAGCACCGAAACCGGGACAGCGCCCTACGAGCAGTACTTC. Translation gives CASTETGTAPYEQYF. Full variable domain (rest looked up from reference TRBV7-2 and TRBJ2-7): GAGVSQSPSNKVTEKGKDVELRCDPISGHTALYWYRQSLGQGLEFLIYFQGNSAPDKSGLPSDRFSAERTGGSVSTLTIQRTQQEDSAVYLCASTETGTAPYEQYFGPGTRLTVT.

The rearrangement joins TRBV18 to TRBJ2-3, with 7 nucleotides matching TRBD1. The V gene's germline CDR1 is KGHSH and CDR2 LQKENI. Trimming took 3 bases from V and 6 from J; bases not matched to a gene: 12. The CDR3 is made up of 16 amino acids. CDR3 sequence: CASSPPGQARVDTQYF. Written as DNA, the CDR3 is TGTGCCAGCTCACCTCCCGGACAGGCCAGGGTGGATACGCAGTATTTT.

This clone was counted once. The chain employs TRBV5-4 and TRBJ1-3; 7 bases are shared with TRBD1. Germline CDR1 and CDR2: SGHNT and YYREEE (reference sequence). V shed 4 bases, J shed 0 bases, and the junction held 7 bases outside the gene matches. The CDR3 is 16 residues long. CDR3 nucleotides: TGTGCCAGCAGCCTCATGACAGGGAGCTCTGGAAACACCATATATTTT. Its translation is CASSLMTGSSGNTIYF.